These 26 T cell receptor beta chains originate from one sample sequenced in a study of CD8+ T cells in alopecia areata. Following RNA extraction, reverse transcription yielded cDNA that acted as the sequencing template. Method: immunoSEQ multiplex PCR; TCRdb's copy keeps in-frame clones and lacks some. The sample has 250,000 or so clones; under 80% are singletons. Source: CD4+ T cells sorted from blood, taken at week 0. All receptors derive from a human donor with alopecia areata.

The chain is built from TRBV7-2 and TRBJ1-5, with 7 bases that match TRBD1. The CDR3 loop spans 13 amino acids. Trimming at V came to 3 bases and at J to 12 bases, leaving 8 bases not matched to a gene. In germline, CDR1 is SGHTA, CDR2 FQGNSA. The CDR3 here is CASSFQTGLDQHF. In DNA form, the CDR3 reads TGTGCCAGCAGCTTCCAGACAGGGTTGGACCAGCATTTT. Variable domain in full (rest from reference TRBV7-2 and TRBJ1-5): GAGVSQSPSNKVTEKGKDVELRCDPISGHTALYWYRQSLGQGLEFLIYFQGNSAPDKSGLPSDRFSAERTGGSVSTLTIQRTQQEDSAVYLCASSFQTGLDQHFGDGTRLSIL.

The gene calls are TRBV6-1 and TRBJ1-2, with D hard to call. Looked up from germline, CDR1 is MNHNS and CDR2 is SASEGT. With 1 base removed from V and 5 bases from J, the gap between germline ends came to 11 bases. This CDR3 has 14 amino acids. The CDR3 spells CASSEGFSVYGYTF. The CDR3 nucleotides are TGTGCCAGCAGTGAAGGGTTCAGTGTATATGGCTACACCTTC.

The chain has TRBV29-1 and TRBJ2-7; D assignment may be TRBD1 or TRBD2 (5 bases each). Looked up from germline, CDR1 is SQVTM and CDR2 is ANQGSEA. Trimming removed 7 bases from V and 2 bases from J, with 12 bases in between. CDR3 length: 12 amino acids. Here the CDR3 DNA reads TGCAGCGCCGCGAGGGGCCCCTACGAGCAGTACTTC. Its translation: CSAARGPYEQYF.

The chain has TRBV29-1 and TRBJ2-3, with TRBD1 matching 7 bases. CDR1 is SQVTM, CDR2 ANQGSEA, per germline. Trimming cost V 7 bases and J 2 bases; bases outside gene matches: 9. The CDR3 runs to 14 residues. CDR3 nucleotides: TGCAGCGCGGGGTCCGGGACAGTCACAGATACGCAGTATTTT. Residues: CSAGSGTVTDTQYF.

V and J are TRBV29-1 and TRBJ2-5; unclear D gene. This CDR3 contains 12 residues. V lost 3 bases and J lost 1, with 6 bases in between. CDR1 is SQVTM, CDR2 ANQGSEA, per germline. The CDR3 loop reads CSVESVQETQYF. The DNA of the CDR3 is TGCAGCGTTGAGTCAGTCCAAGAGACCCAGTACTTC.

The chain carries TRBV7-9 and TRBJ2-5; 8 bases fit TRBD2. The CDR3 is made up of 14 amino acids. The trim removed 4 bases at V and 4 bases at J, leaving 5 bases unmatched. Germline lookup yields CDR1 SEHNR and CDR2 FQNEAQ (reference sequence). In nucleotides, the CDR3 is TGTGCCAGCAGCTACCCCCTAGCGGGAGAGACCCAGTACTTC. It is translated as CASSYPLAGETQYF.

This sequence joins TRBV9 and TRBJ2-3; 9 bases fit TRBD2. J was trimmed by 0 bases and V by 4 bases; bases with no gene match: 12. Germline V gives CDR1 SGDLS, CDR2 YYNGEE. The CDR3 totals 18 residues. DNA for the CDR3: TGTGCCAGCAGCCGGGTTAGCGGGGGCTTACCTAGCACAGATACGCAGTATTTT. It encodes CASSRVSGGLPSTDTQYF.

The chain joins TRBV27 to TRBJ1-5, with D possibly matching TRBD1 (5 bases). The CDR3 spans 15 residues. V lost 5 bases and J 1 base, leaving 12 bases between the germline ends. CDR1 is MNHEY and CDR2 is SMNVEV in the germline V gene (reference sequence). The CDR3 nucleotides are TGTGCCAGCAGTCGACTGGGGGGGAGCAATCAGCCCCAGCATTTT. Its protein is CASSRLGGSNQPQHF.

J is TRBJ1-4 and V is TRBV5-4; 10 nucleotides align to TRBD1. CDR3 length equals 15 residues. With 4 bases clipped from V and 12 bases from J, the junction kept 12 bases outside the gene matches. Germline V CDR1 and CDR2: SGHNT, YYREEE (reference sequence). The CDR3, as DNA: TGTGCCAGCAGCCCACCGGGACAGGGGCCCGAAGAACTGTTTTTT. Translating gives CASSPPGQGPEELFF.

The gene calls are TRBV7-3 and TRBJ2-3; D is ambiguous. V was pared by 5 bases and J by 4 bases, with 4 bases between. The CDR3 has 11 residues. From germline, CDR1 is SGHTA and CDR2 FQGTGA. The CDR3: CASSAADTQYF. CDR3 sequence (DNA): TGTGCCAGCAGCGCCGCAGATACGCAGTATTTT.

The V gene is TRBV6-1, the J gene TRBJ2-7; D possibly corresponds to TRBD1 (6 bases). V lost 6 bases, J lost 0 bases, and 12 bases lay in between. The CDR3 has 14 amino acids. CDR1 MNHNS and CDR2 SASEGT come from the germline V gene. CDR3 nucleotide sequence: TGTGCCAGCAGACCGGGACATAGCTCCTACGAGCAGTACTTC. Translated: CASRPGHSSYEQYF.

This chain uses TRBV5-1 with TRBJ2-7; no clear D gene. This CDR3 is built from 14 residues. Germline-derived CDR1 and CDR2 are SGHRS and YFSETQ. Trimming pared 1 base from V and 6 bases from J, leaving 14 bases between. The CDR3 DNA is TGCGCCAGCAGCTTGAACCCCAGTTTCGGCGAGCAGTACTTC. Its protein is CASSLNPSFGEQYF.

This clone has a handful of counts. The rearrangement uses TRBV29-1 and TRBJ2-5; tentative D call: TRBD2 (5 bases). Germline CDR1 and CDR2: SQVTM and ANQGSEA. The CDR3 contains 14 residues. Trimming removed 2 bases from V and 5 bases from J, with 15 bases in between. As DNA, the CDR3 is TGCAGCGTTGAAATGAGGGTCATCGGCGAGACCCAGTACTTC. This sequence encodes CSVEMRVIGETQYF.

This clone was counted only a few times. This chain joins TRBV2 and TRBJ1-1; D gene unclear. This CDR3 is built from 13 residues. Deletions cut 1 base from V and 6 bases from J, with 9 bases between. In germline, CDR1 is SNHLY, CDR2 FYNNEI. CDR3 nucleotide sequence: TGTGCCAGCAGTGAAGATTATTTCTCTGAAGCTTTCTTT. Protein: CASSEDYFSEAFF.

The CDR3 DNA sequence: TGTGCCAGCAGCTTGGGAGGTGGGGTTCACTACGAGCAGTACTTC. Encoded protein: CASSLGGGVHYEQYF. The J gene is TRBJ2-7, the V gene TRBV7-3; TRBD2 might be the D (6 bases). V was cut by 3 bases and J by 3 bases, with 15 bases left in between. The CDR3 covers 15 residues. Looked up from germline, CDR1 is SGHTA and CDR2 is FQGTGA.

The chain recombines TRBV30 with TRBJ2-2; D is possibly TRBD2 (5 bases). CDR1 is GTSNPN, CDR2 SVGIG, per germline (reference sequence). Trimming took 0 bases from V and 6 from J, leaving 8 bases between them. The CDR3 loop spans 13 amino acids. The CDR3 loop reads CAWSVAVAGELFF. CDR3 sequence (DNA): TGTGCCTGGAGTGTAGCGGTAGCCGGGGAGCTGTTTTTT.

The V call is TRBV2, the J call TRBJ1-6, with 9 positions matching TRBD1. The CDR3 covers 16 residues. V was clipped by 8 bases and J by 7 bases; unmatched bases: 12. Germline V gives CDR1 SNHLY, CDR2 FYNNEI. The CDR3 DNA reads as TGTGCCAGCGAAGGAGTTGGGGACAGGGACAATTCACCCCTCCACTTT. It specifies CASEGVGDRDNSPLHF.

V is TRBV5-8 and J is TRBJ2-1; 8 bases line up with TRBD1. The CDR3 spans 14 residues. The V gene end was trimmed by 1 base and the J gene end by 5 bases; junction bases not matched to a gene: 2. CDR1 and CDR2 from the germline V gene are SGHTS and YDEGEE. CDR3: CASSLQGAHNEQFF. CDR3 bases: TGTGCCAGCAGCTTGCAGGGGGCCCACAATGAGCAGTTCTTC.

This rearrangement joins TRBV30 to TRBJ2-7, with a tentative D call TRBD2 (5 bases). Germline CDR1 is GTSNPN and CDR2 is SVGIG (reference sequence). The CDR3 totals 12 residues. Trimming left V 4 bases short and J 6 bases short, with 13 bases between. CDR3 nucleotide sequence: TGTGCCTGGATTCTAGAGGGTGGCGAGCAGTACTTC. Translating gives CAWILEGGEQYF.

This clone came up once. The chain links TRBV5-1 to TRBJ2-7; tentatively, D is TRBD1 (6 bases). CDR1 is SGHRS, CDR2 YFSETQ, per germline. Trimming left V 2 bases short and J 0 bases short, with 15 bases between. CDR3 length: 16 residues. CDR3: CASSLETGRSSYEQYF. The CDR3 DNA reads as TGCGCCAGCAGCTTAGAGACAGGACGGAGCTCCTACGAGCAGTACTTC.

This rearrangement joins TRBV29-1 to TRBJ2-1; maybe TRBD2 (6 bases). Trimming shortened V by 6 bases and J by 0 bases, and 15 bases separated the two germline ends. Germline lookup yields CDR1 SQVTM and CDR2 ANQGSEA. The CDR3 is made up of 15 amino acids. As DNA, the CDR3 is TGCAGCGTCCTAACTAGCTCAAGCTCCTACAATGAGCAGTTCTTC. It encodes CSVLTSSSSYNEQFF.

This clone was seen just once. The chain combines TRBV5-1 with TRBJ2-7; D uncertain. V lost 4 bases, J lost 6 bases, and 11 bases lay in between. The CDR3 runs 12 residues. The germline gives CDR1 SGHRS, CDR2 YFSETQ. This CDR3 reads CASSPNTGEQYF. The CDR3 DNA reads TGCGCCAGCAGCCCGAACACGGGCGAGCAGTACTTC. The full variable domain, in which reference TRBV5-1 and TRBJ2-7 provide the parts outside the CDR3, is KAGVTQTPRYLIKTRGQQVTLSCSPISGHRSVSWYQQTPGQGLQFLFEYFSETQRNKGNFPGRFSGRQFSNSRSEMNVSTLELGDSALYLCASSPNTGEQYFGPGTRLTVT.

The rearrangement joins TRBV2 to TRBJ1-5; D unresolved. Per germline, CDR1 SNHLY and CDR2 FYNNEI. This CDR3 has 12 amino acids. The V and J ends lost 7 bases and 3 bases respectively, with 7 bases between them. In DNA, the CDR3 is TGTGCCAGCAATGGAGACAATCAGCCCCAGCATTTT. This codes for CASNGDNQPQHF.

V gene TRBV29-1 combines with J gene TRBJ2-7; D uncertain. Germline CDR1 is SQVTM and CDR2 is ANQGSEA. This CDR3 has 12 residues. Trimming cost V 2 bases and J 2 bases, with 7 bases left between them. CDR3 bases: TGCAGCGTTGAATCGGAAACCTACGAGCAGTACTTC. This encodes CSVESETYEQYF.

The V and J genes are TRBV27 and TRBJ2-7; 7 nucleotides agree with TRBD1. V shed 5 bases, J shed 3 bases, and the junction held 7 bases outside the gene matches. Germline V lookup: CDR1 MNHEY, CDR2 SMNVEV (reference sequence). This CDR3 comprises 14 residues. The CDR3 DNA is TGTGCCAGCAGTGTCGGACAGGTCAACTACGAGCAGTACTTC. This codes for CASSVGQVNYEQYF.

The V and J genes are TRBV5-1 and TRBJ2-7; D is uncertain. In germline, CDR1 is SGHRS, CDR2 YFSETQ. The length of the CDR3 is 13 residues. The V and J ends lost 3 bases and 6 bases respectively, with 13 bases between them. The CDR3 reads CASSSDGFGEQYF. In nucleotides, the CDR3 is TGCGCCAGCAGCTCGGACGGCTTCGGCGAGCAGTACTTC.